This T cell receptor beta chain was obtained from a study of cytomegalovirus exposure and HLA in healthy donors. Study details: Early release data held tens of millions of unique TCRs from HLA-typed donors.

The PCR had 60 Vbeta and 13 Jbeta primers. Data came from immunoSEQ multiplex PCR; TCRdb stores just in-frame clones and leaves some out. The top ten hold 3% of the sample, which has approximately 140,000 clones, 78% seen once. Germline CDR1 is MNHEY and CDR2 is SVGAGI. This CDR3 spans 16 amino acids. With 0 bases removed from V and 0 bases from J, the gap between germline ends came to 9 bases. This TCR was recovered from a middle-aged man in good health and CMV-seropositive. V usage is TRBV6-5 and J usage is TRBJ2-1, with D unclear. The sequenced material came from PBMCs. The CDR3 reads CASSYSPQTSYNEQFF. CDR3 DNA sequence: TGTGCCAGCAGTTACTCCCCACAGACCTCCTACAATGAGCAGTTCTTC.